Below, one T cell receptor (beta chain) is given with its context. Its specificity is not known. The sequence runs out 3 residues before the end of the CDR3; the remainder is reconstructed from the germline J gene. These data come from a study of Tregs in tolerant kidney transplant recipients. Thawed PBMCs were FACS-sorted into unstimulated CD4+CD25+CD127- regulatory T cells, CD4+CD25- non-regulatory cells, CD4 and CD8 cells. Study conclusions and caveats: Antigen-driven expansion was suggested because donor-specific Tregs expanded more than all Tregs in tolerant patients.

This CDR3 is 12 amino acids long. V gave up 4 bases and J gave up 5 bases, with 10 bases separating them. Germline lookup yields CDR1 SGHDT and CDR2 YYEEEE. Clones were read by immunoSEQ multiplex PCR, and TCRdb kept only the in-frame ones, dropping some. The sample has 25,000 to 35,000 clones; the top ten hold 6.5% to 8%. The input for sequencing was CD8+ T cells from blood, taken before the transplant. The source is a human donor who received a combined kidney and bone marrow transplant. The chain employs TRBV5-6 and TRBJ2-7; perhaps TRBD2 as D (6 bases). CDR3 amino acids: CASSIPGDEQYF. The CDR3 DNA, read in part, is TGTGCCAGCAGCATACCGGGGGACGAG.